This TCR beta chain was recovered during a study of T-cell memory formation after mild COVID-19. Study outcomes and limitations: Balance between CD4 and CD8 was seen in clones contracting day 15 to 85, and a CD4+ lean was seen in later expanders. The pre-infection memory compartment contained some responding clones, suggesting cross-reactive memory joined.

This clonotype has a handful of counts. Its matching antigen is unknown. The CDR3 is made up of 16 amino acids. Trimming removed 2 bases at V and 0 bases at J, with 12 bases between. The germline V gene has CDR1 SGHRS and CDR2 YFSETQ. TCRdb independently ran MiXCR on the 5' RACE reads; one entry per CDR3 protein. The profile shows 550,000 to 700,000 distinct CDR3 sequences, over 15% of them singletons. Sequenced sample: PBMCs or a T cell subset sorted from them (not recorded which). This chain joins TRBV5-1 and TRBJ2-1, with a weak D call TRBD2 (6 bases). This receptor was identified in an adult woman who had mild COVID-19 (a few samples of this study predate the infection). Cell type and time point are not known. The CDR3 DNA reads TGCGCCAGCAGCTTTTCGGGACTCAGCTCCTACAATGAGCAGTTCTTC. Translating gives CASSFSGLSSYNEQFF.